The present T cell receptor beta chain was sequenced within a study of T cell responses to AZD1222 COVID-19 vaccine. This clone was observed a few times. Its antigen is unidentified. CDR3 length equals 19 residues. Per germline, CDR1 SEHNR and CDR2 FQNEAQ (reference sequence). The J segment lost 1 base and the V segment lost 0 bases, leaving 6 bases of the junction unmatched. Study-level findings and limits: Two doses of AZD1222 preceded a rise in Spike-specific TCR breadth and depth.

Measured with immunoSEQ multiplex PCR; TCRdb has only the in-frame clones, and not every one. Altogether approximately 140,000 clones are present, approximately 90% being singletons, with the ten largest covering roughly 3.2%. The specimen was peripheral blood, collected 28 days after the second AZD1222 dose. The chain joins TRBV7-9 to TRBJ2-1; 13 bases match TRBD2. The source of this sequence is an adult who received the AZD1222 COVID-19 vaccine. For the CDR3, the DNA is TGTGCCAGCAGCTTAGCAGGACTAGCGGGAGACGCGTCCTACAATGAGCAGTTCTTC. It translates to CASSLAGLAGDASYNEQFF. The variable domain in full, completed from reference TRBV7-9 and TRBJ2-1, reads DTGVSQNPRHKITKRGQNVTFRCDPISEHNRLYWYRQTLGQGPEFLTYFQNEAQLEKSRLLSDRFSAERPKGSFSTLEIQRTEQGDSAMYLCASSLAGLAGDASYNEQFFGPGTRLTVL.